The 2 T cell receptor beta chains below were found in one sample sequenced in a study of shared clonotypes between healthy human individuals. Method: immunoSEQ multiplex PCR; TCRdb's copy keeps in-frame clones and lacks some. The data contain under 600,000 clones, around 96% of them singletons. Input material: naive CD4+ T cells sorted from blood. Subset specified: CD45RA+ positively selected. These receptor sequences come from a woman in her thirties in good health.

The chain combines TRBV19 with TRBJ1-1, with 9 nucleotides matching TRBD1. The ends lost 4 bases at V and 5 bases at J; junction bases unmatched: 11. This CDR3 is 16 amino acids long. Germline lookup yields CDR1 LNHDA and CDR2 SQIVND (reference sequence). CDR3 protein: CASSTTTRTGVTEAFF. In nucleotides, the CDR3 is TGTGCCAGTAGTACCACCACTCGGACAGGGGTTACTGAAGCTTTCTTT.

The CDR3 loop is CASSQPAGTDQETQYF. DNA for the CDR3: TGTGCCAGCAGCCAGCCTGCTGGGACAGACCAAGAGACCCAGTACTTC. The chain is built from TRBV4-2 and TRBJ2-5; the match to TRBD1 covers 7 bases. CDR3 length equals 16 residues. Germline trimming cut 3 bases from V and 0 bases from J; bases unmatched to any gene: 7. Germline values: CDR1 LGHNA, CDR2 YNFKEQ.